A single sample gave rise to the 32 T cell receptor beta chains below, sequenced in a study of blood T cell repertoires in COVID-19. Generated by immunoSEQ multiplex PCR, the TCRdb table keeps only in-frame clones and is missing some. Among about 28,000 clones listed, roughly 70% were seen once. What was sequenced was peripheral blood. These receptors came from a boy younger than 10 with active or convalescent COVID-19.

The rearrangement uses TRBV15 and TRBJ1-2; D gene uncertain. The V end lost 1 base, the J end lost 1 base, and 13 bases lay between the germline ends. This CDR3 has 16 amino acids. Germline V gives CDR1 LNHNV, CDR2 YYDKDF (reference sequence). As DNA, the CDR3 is TGTGCCACCAGCAGAGGGATGACACCCAATAACTATGGCTACACCTTC. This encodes CATSRGMTPNNYGYTF.

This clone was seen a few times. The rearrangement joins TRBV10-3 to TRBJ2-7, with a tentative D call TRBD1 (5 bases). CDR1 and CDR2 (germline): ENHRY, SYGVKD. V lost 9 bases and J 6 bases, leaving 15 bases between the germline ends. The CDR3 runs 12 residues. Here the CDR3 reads CAIGAFIGEQYF. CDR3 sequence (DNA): TGTGCCATTGGGGCCTTTATTGGCGAGCAGTACTTC.

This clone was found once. CDR3 coding DNA: TGTGCCAGCAGTTACGTGGGGACAGAGAACACTGAAGCTTTCTTT. Translated, it gives CASSYVGTENTEAFF. V usage is TRBV6-5 and J usage is TRBJ1-1; 7 nucleotides line up with TRBD1. V shed 2 bases, J shed 1 base, and the junction held 4 bases outside the gene matches. The CDR3 is 15 residues long. Germline V gene lookup returns CDR1 MNHEY and CDR2 SVGAGI.

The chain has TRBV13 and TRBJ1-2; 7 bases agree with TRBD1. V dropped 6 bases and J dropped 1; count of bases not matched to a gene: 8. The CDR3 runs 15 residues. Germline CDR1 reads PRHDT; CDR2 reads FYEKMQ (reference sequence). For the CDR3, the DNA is TGTGCCAGCAGGAGACAGGGAAGGGATAACTATGGCTACACCTTC. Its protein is CASRRQGRDNYGYTF.

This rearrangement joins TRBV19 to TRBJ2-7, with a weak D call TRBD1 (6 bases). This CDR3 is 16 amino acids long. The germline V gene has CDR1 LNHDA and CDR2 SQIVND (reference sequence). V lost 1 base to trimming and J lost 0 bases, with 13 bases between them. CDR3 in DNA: TGTGCCAGTAGTATAGCCTCCGGGACACCCTCCTACGAGCAGTACTTC. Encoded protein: CASSIASGTPSYEQYF.

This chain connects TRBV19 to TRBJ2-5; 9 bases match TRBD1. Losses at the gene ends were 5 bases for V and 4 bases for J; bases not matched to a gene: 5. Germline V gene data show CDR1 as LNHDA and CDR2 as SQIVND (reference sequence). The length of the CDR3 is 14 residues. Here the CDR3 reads CASSWDREGETQYF. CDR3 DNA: TGTGCCAGTAGTTGGGACAGGGAGGGAGAGACCCAGTACTTC.

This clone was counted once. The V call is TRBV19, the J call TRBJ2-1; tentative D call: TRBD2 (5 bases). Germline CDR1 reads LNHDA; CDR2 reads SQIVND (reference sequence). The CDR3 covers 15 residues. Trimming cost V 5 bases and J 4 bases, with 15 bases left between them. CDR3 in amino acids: CASSERVGNYNEQFF. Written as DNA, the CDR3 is TGTGCCAGTAGTGAACGGGTCGGGAATTACAATGAGCAGTTCTTC.

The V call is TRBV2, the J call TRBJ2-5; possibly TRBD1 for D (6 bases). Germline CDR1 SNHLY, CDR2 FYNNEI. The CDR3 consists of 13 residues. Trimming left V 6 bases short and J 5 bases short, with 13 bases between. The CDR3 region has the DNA TGTGCCAGCAGCCGTACAGGGATGGAGACCCAGTACTTC. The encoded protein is CASSRTGMETQYF.

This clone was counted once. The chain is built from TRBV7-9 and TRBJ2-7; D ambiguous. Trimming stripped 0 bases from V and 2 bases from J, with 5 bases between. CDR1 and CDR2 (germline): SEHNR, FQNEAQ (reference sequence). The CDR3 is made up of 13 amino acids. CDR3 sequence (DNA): TGTGCCAGCAGCTTAGCATCCACCTACGAGCAGTACGTC. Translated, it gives CASSLASTYEQYV.

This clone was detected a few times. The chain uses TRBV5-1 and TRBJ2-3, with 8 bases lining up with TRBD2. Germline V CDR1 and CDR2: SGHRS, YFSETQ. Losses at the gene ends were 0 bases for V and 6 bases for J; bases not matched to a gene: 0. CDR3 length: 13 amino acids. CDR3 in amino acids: CASSLGLADTQYF. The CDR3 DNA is TGCGCCAGCAGCTTGGGACTAGCGGATACGCAGTATTTT.

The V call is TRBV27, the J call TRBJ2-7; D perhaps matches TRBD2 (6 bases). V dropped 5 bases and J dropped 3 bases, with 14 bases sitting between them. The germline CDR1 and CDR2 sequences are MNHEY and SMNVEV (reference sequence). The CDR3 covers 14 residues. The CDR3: CASSKEGLDYEQYF. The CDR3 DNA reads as TGTGCCAGCAGTAAGGAGGGGTTGGACTACGAGCAGTACTTC.

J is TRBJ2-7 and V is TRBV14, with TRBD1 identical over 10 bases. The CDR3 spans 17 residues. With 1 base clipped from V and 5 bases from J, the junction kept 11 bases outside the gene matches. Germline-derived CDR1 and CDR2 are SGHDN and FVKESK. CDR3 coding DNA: TGTGCCAGCAGCCAAGTTAGGTCCGGGACAGGGGACCACGAGCAGTACTTC. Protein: CASSQVRSGTGDHEQYF.

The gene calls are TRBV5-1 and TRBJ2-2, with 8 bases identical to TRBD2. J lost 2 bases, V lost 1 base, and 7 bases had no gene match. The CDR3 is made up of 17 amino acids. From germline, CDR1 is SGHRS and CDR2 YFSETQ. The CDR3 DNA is TGCGCCAGCAGCTTGCTGGCGGTAGCGGGAAACACCGGGGAGCTGTTTTTT. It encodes CASSLLAVAGNTGELFF.

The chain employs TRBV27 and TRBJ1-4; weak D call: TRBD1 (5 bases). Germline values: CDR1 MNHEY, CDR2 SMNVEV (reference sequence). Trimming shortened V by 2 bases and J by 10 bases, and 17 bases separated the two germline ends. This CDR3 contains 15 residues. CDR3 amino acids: CASSLKGIAIGKLFF. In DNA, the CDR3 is TGTGCCAGCAGTTTAAAGGGGATCGCAATCGGAAAACTGTTTTTT.

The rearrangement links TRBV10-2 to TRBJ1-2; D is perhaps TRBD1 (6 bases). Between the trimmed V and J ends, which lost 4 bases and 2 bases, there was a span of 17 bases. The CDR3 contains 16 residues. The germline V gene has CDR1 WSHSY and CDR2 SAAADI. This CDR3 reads CASSGGTSRLNYGYTF. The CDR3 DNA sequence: TGCGCCAGCAGTGGGGGGACAAGTAGGTTGAACTATGGCTACACCTTC.

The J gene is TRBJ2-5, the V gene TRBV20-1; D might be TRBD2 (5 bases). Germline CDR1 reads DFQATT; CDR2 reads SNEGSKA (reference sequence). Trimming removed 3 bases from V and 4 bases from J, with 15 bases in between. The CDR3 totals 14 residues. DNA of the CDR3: TGCAGTGCTAGTCCGGGCATTGCGGGAGAGACCCAGTACTTC. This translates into CSASPGIAGETQYF.

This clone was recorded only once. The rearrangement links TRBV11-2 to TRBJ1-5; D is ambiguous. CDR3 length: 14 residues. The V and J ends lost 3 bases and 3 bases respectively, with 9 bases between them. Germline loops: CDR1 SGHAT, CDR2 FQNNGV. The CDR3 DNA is TGTGCCAGCAGCTTTGACGGACTCAATCAGCCCCAGCATTTT. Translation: CASSFDGLNQPQHF.

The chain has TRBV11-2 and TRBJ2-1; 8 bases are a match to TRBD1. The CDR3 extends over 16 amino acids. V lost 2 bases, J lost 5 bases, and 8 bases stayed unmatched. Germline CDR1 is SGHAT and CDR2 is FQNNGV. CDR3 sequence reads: CASSLQLRTGNNEQFF. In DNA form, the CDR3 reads TGTGCCAGCAGCTTACAACTCCGGACAGGGAACAATGAGCAGTTCTTC.

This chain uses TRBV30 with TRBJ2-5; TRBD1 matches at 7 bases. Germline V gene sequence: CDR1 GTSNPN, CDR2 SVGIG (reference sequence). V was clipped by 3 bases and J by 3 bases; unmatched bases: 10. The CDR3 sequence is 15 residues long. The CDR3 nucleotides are TGTGCCTGGAGAGGCATCGGGACAGCCAAAGAGACCCAGTACTTC. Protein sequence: CAWRGIGTAKETQYF.

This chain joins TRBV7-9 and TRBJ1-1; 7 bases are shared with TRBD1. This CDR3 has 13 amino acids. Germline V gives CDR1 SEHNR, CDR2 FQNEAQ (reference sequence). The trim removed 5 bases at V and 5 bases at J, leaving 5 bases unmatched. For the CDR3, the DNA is TGTGCCAGCAGCCCAGGGGGGAGGACTGAAGCTTTCTTT. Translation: CASSPGGRTEAFF.

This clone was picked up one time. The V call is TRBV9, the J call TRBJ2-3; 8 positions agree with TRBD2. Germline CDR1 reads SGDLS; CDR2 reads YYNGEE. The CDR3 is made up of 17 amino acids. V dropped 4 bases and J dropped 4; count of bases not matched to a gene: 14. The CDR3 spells CASSQLPGGPGSDTQYF. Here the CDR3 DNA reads TGTGCCAGCAGCCAACTCCCGGGGGGGCCGGGTTCAGATACGCAGTATTTT. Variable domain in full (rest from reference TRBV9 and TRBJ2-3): DSGVTQTPKHLITATGQRVTLRCSPRSGDLSVYWYQQSLDQGLQFLIQYYNGEERAKGNILERFSAQQFPDLHSELNLSSLELGDSALYFCASSQLPGGPGSDTQYFGPGTRLTVL.

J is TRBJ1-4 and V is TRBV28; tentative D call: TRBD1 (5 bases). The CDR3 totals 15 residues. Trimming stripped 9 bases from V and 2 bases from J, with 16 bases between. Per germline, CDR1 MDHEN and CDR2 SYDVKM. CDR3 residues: CASHSGTFTNEKLFF. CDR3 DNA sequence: TGTGCCAGTCACTCCGGGACTTTCACTAATGAAAAACTGTTTTTT.

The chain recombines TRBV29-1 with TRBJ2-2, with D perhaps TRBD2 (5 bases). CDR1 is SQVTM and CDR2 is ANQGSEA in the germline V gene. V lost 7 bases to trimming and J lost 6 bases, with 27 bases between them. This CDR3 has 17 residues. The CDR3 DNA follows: TGCAGCGCCGAAGGCCCGGGGTCTGGGATTCGTCCCGGGGAGCTGTTTTTT. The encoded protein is CSAEGPGSGIRPGELFF.

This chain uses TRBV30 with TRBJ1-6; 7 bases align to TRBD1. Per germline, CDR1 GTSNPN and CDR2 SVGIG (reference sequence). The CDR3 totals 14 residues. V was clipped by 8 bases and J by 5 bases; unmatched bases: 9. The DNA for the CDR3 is TGTGCCCTGACAGGGTCCACCGATAATTCACCCCTCCACTTT. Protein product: CALTGSTDNSPLHF.

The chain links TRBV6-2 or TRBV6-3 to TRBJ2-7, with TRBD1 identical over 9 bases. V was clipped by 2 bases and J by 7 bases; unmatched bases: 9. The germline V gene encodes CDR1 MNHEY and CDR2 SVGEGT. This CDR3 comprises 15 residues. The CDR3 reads CASSYGRQGVSEQYF. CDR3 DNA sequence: TGTGCCAGCAGTTACGGCCGACAGGGGGTGAGTGAGCAGTACTTC.

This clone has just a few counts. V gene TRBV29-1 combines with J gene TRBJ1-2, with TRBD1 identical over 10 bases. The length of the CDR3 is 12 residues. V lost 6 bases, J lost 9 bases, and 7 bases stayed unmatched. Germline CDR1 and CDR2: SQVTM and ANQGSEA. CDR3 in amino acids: CSVVRTGGSYTF. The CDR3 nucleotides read TGCAGCGTCGTGAGGACAGGGGGAAGCTACACCTTC.

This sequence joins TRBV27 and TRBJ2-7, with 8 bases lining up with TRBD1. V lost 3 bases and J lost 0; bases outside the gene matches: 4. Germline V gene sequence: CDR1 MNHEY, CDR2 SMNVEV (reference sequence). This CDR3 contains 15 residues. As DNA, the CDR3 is TGTGCCAGCAGTTTCGACAGGGGAAGCTCCTACGAGCAGTACTTC. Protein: CASSFDRGSSYEQYF.

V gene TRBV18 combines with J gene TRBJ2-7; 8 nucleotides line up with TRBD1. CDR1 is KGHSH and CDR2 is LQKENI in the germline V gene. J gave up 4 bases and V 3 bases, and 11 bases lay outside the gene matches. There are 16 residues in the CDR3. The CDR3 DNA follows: TGTGCCAGCTCACCGACCCCGGGACAGGAGTCTTACGAGCAGTACGTC. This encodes CASSPTPGQESYEQYV.

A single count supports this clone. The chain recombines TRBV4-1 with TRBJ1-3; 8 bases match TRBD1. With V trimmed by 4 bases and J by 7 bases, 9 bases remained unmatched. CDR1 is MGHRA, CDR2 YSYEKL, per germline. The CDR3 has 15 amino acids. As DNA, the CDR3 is TGCGCCAGCAGCCCAACACCAGGACAGGGTAACACCATATATTTT. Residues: CASSPTPGQGNTIYF.

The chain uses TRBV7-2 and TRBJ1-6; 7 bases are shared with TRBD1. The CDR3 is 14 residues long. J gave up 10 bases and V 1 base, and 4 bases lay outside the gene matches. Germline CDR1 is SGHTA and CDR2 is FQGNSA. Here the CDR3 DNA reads TGTGCCAGCAGCTTAGAAGACAGGGCGTCACCCCTCCACTTT. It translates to CASSLEDRASPLHF.

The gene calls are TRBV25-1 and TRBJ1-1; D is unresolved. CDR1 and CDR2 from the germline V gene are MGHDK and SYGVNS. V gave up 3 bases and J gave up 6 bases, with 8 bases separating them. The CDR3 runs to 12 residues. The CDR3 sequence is CASSDRGAEAFF. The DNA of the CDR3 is TGTGCCAGCAGTGACCGGGGAGCTGAAGCTTTCTTT.

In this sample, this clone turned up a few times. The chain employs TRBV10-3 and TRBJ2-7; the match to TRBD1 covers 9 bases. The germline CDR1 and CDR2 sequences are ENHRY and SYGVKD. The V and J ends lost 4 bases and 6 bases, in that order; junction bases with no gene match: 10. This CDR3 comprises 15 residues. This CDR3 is CAISAPGQGTPEQYF. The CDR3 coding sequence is TGTGCCATCAGTGCTCCGGGACAGGGAACTCCCGAGCAGTACTTC.